The text below deals with one T cell receptor (beta chain). What it binds is unknown. The data are from a study of cytomegalovirus exposure and HLA in healthy donors. The PCR employed 60 Vbeta primers together with 13 Jbeta primers. Some clones are missing from TCRdb's copy, which holds only in-frame ones; the method was immunoSEQ multiplex PCR. The sample yields under 200,000 clones, roughly 65% seen once. General study results and limits: What TCR beta sequences reportedly achieved was accurate prediction of HLA-A and HLA-B alleles in most subjects.

The receptor's source is a young woman in good health and CMV-seropositive. Sequencing was carried out using PBMCs.

The CDR3 sequence: CASSIRTGRTEAFF. The CDR3 DNA reads TGTGCCAGTAGTATCAGGACAGGGAGGACTGAAGCTTTCTTT. The chain recombines TRBV19 with TRBJ1-1, with 8 bases aligning to TRBD1. The CDR3 has 14 residues. Per germline, CDR1 LNHDA and CDR2 SQIVND (reference sequence). The V segment lost 3 bases and the J segment 5 bases; nucleotides outside the gene matches: 5.